Below, 13 T cell receptor beta chains from the same sample are listed, as sequenced in a study of post-analysis software for immune sequencing data. Included in the TCR beta cDNA libraries were unique molecular identifiers. TCRdb passed the PCR reads through MiXCR, listing each CDR3 protein once. The sample lists approximately 260,000 distinct CDR3 sequences; approximately 34% were seen once. Their antigen targets remain unknown. The study, taken as a whole, reports: TRBV5-6, TRBV5-1 and TRBV20-1 were among roughly five TRBV segments more frequent in patients than controls.

Sequenced material: blood. Receptors were obtained from a girl aged 10-17 years with multiple sclerosis.

The table lists this clonotype with many counts. This chain connects TRBV4-1 to TRBJ1-2; D gene uncertain. V shed 3 bases and J shed 0 bases, with 11 bases lying between them. Per the germline V gene, CDR1 is MGHRA and CDR2 is YSYEKL. CDR3 length: 15 amino acids. The CDR3 reads CASSQSASANYGYTF. In DNA form, the CDR3 reads TGCGCCAGCAGCCAGTCGGCGTCGGCTAACTATGGCTACACCTTC.

This clonotype was detected a few times. The junction shows a germline mismatch at one end, possibly a read error. The chain is built from TRBV4-1 and TRBJ2-3; no firm D call. CDR1 is MGHRA and CDR2 is YSYEKL in the germline V gene. The CDR3 extends over 13 amino acids. The CDR3 sequence is CASSQGGTVTQYF. The CDR3 nucleotides are TGCGCCAGCAGCCAAGGGGGAACAGTTACGCAGTATTTT.

This clonotype has just a few counts. This chain connects TRBV6-6 to TRBJ1-3; perhaps TRBD1 as D (5 bases). V was pared by 2 bases and J by 2 bases, with 10 bases between. CDR3 size: 15 residues. CDR1 is MNHNY and CDR2 is SVGAGI in the germline V gene (reference sequence). The DNA for the CDR3 is TGTGCCAGCAGTTACGAAGGGGTAACTGGAAACACCATATATTTT. It codes for CASSYEGVTGNTIYF.

This clonotype came up many times. The chain links TRBV29-1 to TRBJ2-1, with no clear D. The germline V gene has CDR1 SQVTM and CDR2 ANQGSEA. There are 10 residues in the CDR3. CDR3 DNA sequence: TGCAACGCCTTTCACAATGAGCAGTTCTTC. Protein sequence: CNAFHNEQFF.

This clonotype was observed many times. This chain joins TRBV5-1 and TRBJ2-1; D is unresolved. V was cut by 6 bases and J by 0 bases, with 13 bases left in between. The CDR3 covers 15 residues. Germline CDR1 SGHRS, CDR2 YFSETQ. In DNA form, the CDR3 reads TGCGCCAGCACCGAGTTCCTTAGCTCCTACAATGAGCAGTTCTTC. Its protein product is CASTEFLSSYNEQFF.

This clonotype has at least ten counts. The chain joins TRBV7-3 to TRBJ1-1, with unresolved D. The CDR3 consists of 13 residues. Trimming cost V 1 base and J 4 bases, with 7 bases left between them. Germline values: CDR1 SGHTA, CDR2 FQGTGA. The CDR3 reads CASSLNPGTEAFF. CDR3 DNA sequence: TGTGCCAGCAGCTTAAATCCGGGCACTGAAGCTTTCTTT.

This clonotype has a handful of counts. The V call is TRBV12-3 or TRBV12-4, the J call TRBJ2-3, with D hard to call. Trimming pared 1 base from V and 1 base from J, leaving 15 bases between. This CDR3 has 17 amino acids. CDR3 sequence (DNA): TGTGCCAGCAGTTTAGTTTACCCTGGGGTAGGCACAGATACGCAGTATTTT. Residues: CASSLVYPGVGTDTQYF.

This clonotype came up many times. This chain uses TRBV4-1 with TRBJ2-3; D unclear. This CDR3 is built from 15 residues. V was clipped by 0 bases and J by 2 bases, with 9 bases between them. Germline CDR1 and CDR2: MGHRA and YSYEKL. The CDR3 DNA reads as TGCGCCAGCAGCCAAGAAAGCACCCTCACAGATACGCAGTATTTT. It is translated as CASSQESTLTDTQYF.

This clonotype was observed at least ten times. The V call is TRBV6-5, the J call TRBJ1-2; 7 nucleotides align to TRBD1. CDR3 length: 15 residues. In germline, CDR1 is MNHEY, CDR2 SVGAGI. Trimming at V came to 4 bases and at J to 4 bases, leaving 9 bases not matched to a gene. The CDR3, as DNA: TGTGCCAGCAGTTCAGCTGACAGGGTAGCCTATGGCTACACCTTC. It translates to CASSSADRVAYGYTF.

The chain carries TRBV6-1 and TRBJ2-1, with D perhaps TRBD1 (8 bases). The V gene's germline CDR1 is MNHNS and CDR2 SASEGT. CDR3 size: 14 residues. V was pared by 6 bases and J by 9 bases, with 18 bases between. This CDR3 is CASREGNRGGEQFF. CDR3 DNA: TGTGCCAGCAGGGAGGGGAACAGGGGGGGTGAGCAGTTCTTC.

This clonotype was picked up a small number of times. V gene TRBV15 combines with J gene TRBJ2-7; TRBD1 matches at 9 bases. This CDR3 has 18 residues. J gave up 3 bases and V 5 bases, and 17 bases lay outside the gene matches. Germline V gives CDR1 LNHNV, CDR2 YYDKDF (reference sequence). Here the CDR3 reads CATSEPSTGTGIIYEQYF. The CDR3 nucleotides are TGTGCCACCAGCGAACCCTCGACGGGGACAGGGATAATCTACGAGCAGTACTTC.

The V gene is TRBV28, the J gene TRBJ1-2; the D gene is possibly TRBD1 (5 bases). V shed 7 bases and J shed 1 base, with 13 bases lying between them. This CDR3 contains 14 residues. Germline lookup yields CDR1 MDHEN and CDR2 SYDVKM. The CDR3 protein is CASTQGYRNYGYTF. CDR3 nucleotide sequence: TGTGCCAGCACCCAGGGTTACCGTAACTATGGCTACACCTTC.

V usage is TRBV4-1 and J usage is TRBJ1-1; the D is unclear. V lost 1 base, J lost 0 bases, and 9 bases lay in between. This CDR3 has 15 amino acids. Germline V CDR1 and CDR2: MGHRA, YSYEKL. CDR3 amino acids: CASSQGAVLNTEAFF. Here the CDR3 DNA reads TGCGCCAGCAGCCAAGGAGCGGTTCTGAACACTGAAGCTTTCTTT.